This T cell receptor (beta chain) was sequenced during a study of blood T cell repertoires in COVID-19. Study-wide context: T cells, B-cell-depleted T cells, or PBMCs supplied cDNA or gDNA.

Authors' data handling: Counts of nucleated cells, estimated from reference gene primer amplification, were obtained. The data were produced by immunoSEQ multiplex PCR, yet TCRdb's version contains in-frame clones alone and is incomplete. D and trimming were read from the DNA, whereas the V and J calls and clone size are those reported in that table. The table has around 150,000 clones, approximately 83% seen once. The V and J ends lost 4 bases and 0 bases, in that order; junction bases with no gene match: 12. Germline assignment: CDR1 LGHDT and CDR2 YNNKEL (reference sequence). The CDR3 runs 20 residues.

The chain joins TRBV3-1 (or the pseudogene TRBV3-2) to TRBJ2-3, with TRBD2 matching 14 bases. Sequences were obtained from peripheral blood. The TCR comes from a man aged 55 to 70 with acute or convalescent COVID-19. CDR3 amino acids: CASSRRTSGRLFSSTDTQYF. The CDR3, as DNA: TGTGCCAGCAGCCGCCGGACTAGCGGGAGGTTATTCTCTAGCACAGATACGCAGTATTTT.